This is a list of T cell receptor beta chains from one sample in a study of T cell repertoires in cytomegalovirus infection. TCRdb itself ran the reads through MiXCR, one entry per CDR3 protein. The sample shows nearly 550,000 distinct CDR3 sequences, about 15% of them seen only once. The sequencing input was CD8+ T cells from PBMCs. The origin of the receptors is a human donor in good health (CMV status not recorded). Some clones in this sample may be carry-over from other donors' samples. CDR3s leave out the opening cysteine and the closing phenylalanine or tryptophan.

J gene: TRBJ1-3; V gene: TRBV20-1; CDR3 protein: SARGQGPGNTIY
J gene: TRBJ2-1; V gene: TRBV30; CDR3 protein: AWRPGQLYNEQF
J gene: TRBJ2-7; V gene: TRBV7-9; CDR3 protein: ASSPTINRYEQY
J gene: TRBJ2-4; V gene: TRBV7-2; CDR3 protein: ASSLGLAGGLTKNIQY
J gene: TRBJ2-2; V gene: TRBV11-2; CDR3 protein: ASSLDPRTSGSSNTGELF
J gene: TRBJ1-2; V gene: TRBV5-5; CDR3 protein: ASSLEQSGFWGYT
J gene: TRBJ2-1; V gene: TRBV7-9; CDR3 protein: ASSAPGQGSGEQF
J gene: TRBJ2-3; V gene: TRBV6-5; CDR3 protein: ASSYSLAGVADTQY
J gene: TRBJ1-2; V gene: TRBV7-8; CDR3 protein: ASSTTAPGTGDGYT
J gene: TRBJ2-7; V gene: TRBV14; CDR3 protein: ASSPGRDRGGEQY
J gene: TRBJ2-3; V gene: TRBV9; CDR3 protein: ASSSSRLAGEASTDTQY
J gene: TRBJ2-5; V gene: TRBV19; CDR3 protein: ASRSTGGQETQY
J gene: TRBJ2-5; V gene: TRBV4-2; CDR3 protein: ASSQEGFVETQY
J gene: TRBJ1-1; V gene: TRBV15; CDR3 protein: ATGGAGMNTEAF
J gene: TRBJ2-1; V gene: TRBV29-1; CDR3 protein: SVVSTRRNEQF
J gene: TRBJ2-7; V gene: TRBV6-2/TRBV6-3; CDR3 protein: ASSYELGVSYEQY
J gene: TRBJ2-5; V gene: TRBV19; CDR3 protein: ASSISPQKRLGAAAQETQY
J gene: TRBJ2-5; V gene: TRBV7-6; CDR3 protein: ASTGLQLHEETQY
J gene: TRBJ2-1; V gene: TRBV14; CDR3 protein: ASSQRGGTGWFNEQF
J gene: TRBJ2-7; V gene: TRBV7-9; CDR3 protein: ASSSGTLYEQY
J gene: TRBJ1-5; V gene: TRBV19; CDR3 protein: ASSHTLGGVHNQPQH
J gene: TRBJ2-3; V gene: TRBV6-5; CDR3 protein: ASSYSVAGGPADTQY
J gene: TRBJ1-1; V gene: TRBV15; CDR3 protein: ATSRAQDGFEEAF
J gene: TRBJ2-7; V gene: TRBV4-2; CDR3 protein: ASSLSPSGVYEQY
J gene: TRBJ1-2; V gene: TRBV29-1; CDR3 protein: SVDTLGGGGAYGYT
J gene: TRBJ1-1; V gene: TRBV9; CDR3 protein: ASSVSGGSNTEAF
J gene: TRBJ1-5; V gene: TRBV4-1; CDR3 protein: ASSQGGGLSNQPQH
J gene: TRBJ2-1; V gene: TRBV12-3/TRBV12-4; CDR3 protein: ASSLGGGTNEQF
J gene: TRBJ2-1; V gene: TRBV20-1; CDR3 protein: SARSPPDYEQF
J gene: TRBJ2-7; V gene: TRBV20-1; CDR3 protein: SARESGKTYEQY
J gene: TRBJ2-7; V gene: TRBV28; CDR3 protein: ASSLARDRTYEQY
J gene: TRBJ1-2; V gene: TRBV7-6; CDR3 protein: ASSLGRQAGGYGYT
J gene: TRBJ2-7; V gene: TRBV20-1; CDR3 protein: SARALGPSYEQY
J gene: TRBJ2-5; V gene: TRBV30; CDR3 protein: ACATGIGETQY
J gene: TRBJ1-2; V gene: TRBV20-1; CDR3 protein: SARWNT
J gene: TRBJ2-7; V gene: TRBV7-2; CDR3 protein: ASSLGSQGIHEQY
J gene: TRBJ2-7; V gene: TRBV12-3/TRBV12-4; CDR3 protein: ASSPTGTIYEQY
J gene: TRBJ2-1; V gene: TRBV12-3/TRBV12-4; CDR3 protein: ASSTLDTSTTTPTLRSYNEQF
J gene: TRBJ2-6; V gene: TRBV7-6; CDR3 protein: ASSFAVAENPGANVLT
J gene: TRBJ1-2; V gene: TRBV4-1; CDR3 protein: ASSQERGLGGVFGYT
J gene: TRBJ1-1; V gene: TRBV27; CDR3 protein: ASTSGAGLNTEAF
J gene: TRBJ2-7; V gene: TRBV4-1; CDR3 protein: ASSPNLFGVGTSFYEQY
J gene: TRBJ2-3; V gene: TRBV7-3; CDR3 protein: ASSVMGTDTQY
J gene: TRBJ2-7; V gene: TRBV28; CDR3 protein: ASSHNSGYEQY
J gene: TRBJ2-1; V gene: TRBV27; CDR3 protein: ASSQGAVEQF
J gene: TRBJ2-1; V gene: TRBV27; CDR3 protein: ASSSGHYNEQF
J gene: TRBJ2-1; V gene: TRBV14; CDR3 protein: ASSPTGYNEQF
J gene: TRBJ2-2; V gene: TRBV14; CDR3 protein: ASSQELRRAPNTGELF
J gene: TRBJ1-6; V gene: TRBV7-8; CDR3 protein: ASRRRAPNSPLH
J gene: TRBJ1-1; V gene: TRBV19; CDR3 protein: ASSTPGTGGRYTEAF
J gene: TRBJ2-3; V gene: TRBV25-1; CDR3 protein: ASSPLAGVITDTQY
J gene: TRBJ2-3; V gene: TRBV6-5; CDR3 protein: ASSRFDAGGSTDTQY
J gene: TRBJ2-5; V gene: TRBV12-3/TRBV12-4; CDR3 protein: ASSPRGEGEQETQY
J gene: TRBJ1-5; V gene: TRBV7-2; CDR3 protein: ASSQGGMEPQH
J gene: TRBJ2-1; V gene: TRBV24-1; CDR3 protein: ATSDFLPGPGTEQF